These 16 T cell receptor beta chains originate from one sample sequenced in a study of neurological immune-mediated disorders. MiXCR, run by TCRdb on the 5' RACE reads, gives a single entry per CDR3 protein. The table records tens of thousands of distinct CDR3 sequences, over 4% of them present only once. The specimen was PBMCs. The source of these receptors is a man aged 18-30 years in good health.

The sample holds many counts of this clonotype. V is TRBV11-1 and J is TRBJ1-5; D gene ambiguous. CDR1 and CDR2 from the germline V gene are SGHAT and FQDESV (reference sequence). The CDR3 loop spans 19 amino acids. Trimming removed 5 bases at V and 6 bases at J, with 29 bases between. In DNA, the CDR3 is TGTGCCAGCAGCAACCCTATGGCGGAAGTTACACTTGGGCGTCAGCCCCAGCATTTT. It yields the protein CASSNPMAEVTLGRQPQHF. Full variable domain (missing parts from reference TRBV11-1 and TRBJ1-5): EAEVAQSPRYKITEKSQAVAFWCDPISGHATLYWYRQILGQGPELLVQFQDESVVDDSQLPKDRFSAERLKGVDSTLKIQPAELGDSAMYLCASSNPMAEVTLGRQPQHFGDGTRLSIL.

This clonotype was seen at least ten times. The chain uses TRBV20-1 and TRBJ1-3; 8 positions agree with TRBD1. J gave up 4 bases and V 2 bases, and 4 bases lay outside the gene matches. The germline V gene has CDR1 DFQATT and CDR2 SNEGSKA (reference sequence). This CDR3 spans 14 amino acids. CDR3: CSARQGARGNTIYF. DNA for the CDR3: TGCAGTGCTAGACAGGGGGCGCGAGGAAACACCATATATTTT.

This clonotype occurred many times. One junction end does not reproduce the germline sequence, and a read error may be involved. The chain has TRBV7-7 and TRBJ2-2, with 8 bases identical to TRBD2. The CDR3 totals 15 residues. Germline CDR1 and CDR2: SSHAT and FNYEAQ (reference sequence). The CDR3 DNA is TGTGCTAGCAGCCCTTTTGGCGGGGGGACCGGGGAGCTGTTTTTT. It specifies CASSPFGGGTGELFF.

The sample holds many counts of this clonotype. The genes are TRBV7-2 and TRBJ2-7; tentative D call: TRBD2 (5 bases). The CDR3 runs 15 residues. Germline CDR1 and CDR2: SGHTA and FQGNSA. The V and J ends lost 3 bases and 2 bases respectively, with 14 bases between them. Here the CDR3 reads CASSFGVESPYEQYF. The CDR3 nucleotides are TGTGCCAGCAGCTTCGGGGTGGAGTCCCCCTACGAGCAGTACTTC. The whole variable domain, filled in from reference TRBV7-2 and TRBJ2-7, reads GAGVSQSPSNKVTEKGKDVELRCDPISGHTALYWYRQSLGQGLEFLIYFQGNSAPDKSGLPSDRFSAERTGGSVSTLTIQRTQQEDSAVYLCASSFGVESPYEQYFGPGTRLTVT.

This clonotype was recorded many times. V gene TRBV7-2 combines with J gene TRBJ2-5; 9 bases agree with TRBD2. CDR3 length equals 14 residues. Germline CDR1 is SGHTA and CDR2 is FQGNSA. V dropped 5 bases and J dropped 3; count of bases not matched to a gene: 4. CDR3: CASSPRLAEETQYF. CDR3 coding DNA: TGTGCCAGCAGCCCAAGACTAGCGGAAGAGACCCAGTACTTC.

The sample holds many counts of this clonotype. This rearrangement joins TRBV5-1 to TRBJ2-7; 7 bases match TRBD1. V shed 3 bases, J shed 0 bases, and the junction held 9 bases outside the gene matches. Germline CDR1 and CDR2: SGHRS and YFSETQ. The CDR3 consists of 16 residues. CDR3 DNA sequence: TGCGCCAGCAGCTGGGGCGACAGGGCTAGCTCCTACGAGCAGTACTTC. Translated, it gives CASSWGDRASSYEQYF.

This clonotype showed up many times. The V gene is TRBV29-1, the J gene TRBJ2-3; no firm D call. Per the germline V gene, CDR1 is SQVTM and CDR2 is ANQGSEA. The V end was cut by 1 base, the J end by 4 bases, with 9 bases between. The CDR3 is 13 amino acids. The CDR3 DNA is TGCAGCGTTGAAGCAACGGCCGCAGATACGCAGTATTTT. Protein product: CSVEATAADTQYF.

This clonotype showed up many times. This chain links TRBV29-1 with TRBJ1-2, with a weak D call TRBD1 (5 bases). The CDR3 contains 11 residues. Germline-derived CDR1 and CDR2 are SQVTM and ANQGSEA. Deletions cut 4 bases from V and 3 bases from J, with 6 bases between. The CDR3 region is CSVGGDYGYTF. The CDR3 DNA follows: TGCAGCGTTGGGGGCGACTATGGCTACACCTTC.

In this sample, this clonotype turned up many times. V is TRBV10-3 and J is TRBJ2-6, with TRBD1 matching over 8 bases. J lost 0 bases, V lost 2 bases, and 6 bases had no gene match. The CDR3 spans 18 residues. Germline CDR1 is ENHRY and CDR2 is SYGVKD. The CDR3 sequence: CAISEIGQGGSGANVLTF. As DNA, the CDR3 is TGTGCCATCAGTGAGATAGGACAGGGTGGCTCTGGGGCCAACGTCCTGACTTTC.

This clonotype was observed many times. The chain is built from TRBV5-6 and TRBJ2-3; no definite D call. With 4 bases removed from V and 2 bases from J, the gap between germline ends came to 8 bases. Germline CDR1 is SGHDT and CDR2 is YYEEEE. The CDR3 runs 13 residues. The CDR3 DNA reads TGTGCCAGCAGCCCCCGAGACACAGATACGCAGTATTTT. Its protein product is CASSPRDTDTQYF.

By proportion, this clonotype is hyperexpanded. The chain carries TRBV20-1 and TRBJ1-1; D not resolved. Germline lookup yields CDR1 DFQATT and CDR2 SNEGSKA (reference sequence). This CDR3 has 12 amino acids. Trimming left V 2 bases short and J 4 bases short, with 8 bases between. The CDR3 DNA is TGCAGTGCTAGACTGGCCGTCACTGAAGCTTTCTTT. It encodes CSARLAVTEAFF.

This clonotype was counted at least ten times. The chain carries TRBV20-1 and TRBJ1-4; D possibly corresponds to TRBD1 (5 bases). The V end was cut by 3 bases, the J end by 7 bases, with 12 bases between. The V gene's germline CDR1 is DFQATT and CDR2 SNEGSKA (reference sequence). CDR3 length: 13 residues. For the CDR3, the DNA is TGCAGTGCTAGGGCCGGGGACGGTGAAAAACTGTTTTTT. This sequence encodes CSARAGDGEKLFF.

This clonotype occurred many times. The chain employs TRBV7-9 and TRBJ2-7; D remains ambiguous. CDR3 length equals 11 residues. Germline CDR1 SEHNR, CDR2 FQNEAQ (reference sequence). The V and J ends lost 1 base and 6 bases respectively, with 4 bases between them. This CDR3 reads CASSLGVEQYF. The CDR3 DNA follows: TGTGCCAGCAGCTTAGGGGTCGAGCAGTACTTC.

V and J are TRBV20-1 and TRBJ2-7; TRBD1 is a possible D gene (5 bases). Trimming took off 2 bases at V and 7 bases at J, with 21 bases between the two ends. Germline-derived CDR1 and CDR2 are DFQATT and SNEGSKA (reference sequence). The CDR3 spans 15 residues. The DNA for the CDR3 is TGCAGTGCTAGACGCTCCGACCCCTCCAGGGCGGAGCAGTACTTC. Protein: CSARRSDPSRAEQYF.

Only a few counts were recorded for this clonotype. The CDR3 region is CASSFVFRGKGEQYF. CDR3 DNA sequence: TGCGCCAGCAGCTTTGTCTTTCGGGGTAAGGGCGAGCAGTACTTC. The V call is TRBV5-1, the J call TRBJ2-7; D is perhaps TRBD2 (5 bases). This CDR3 has 15 residues. V lost 2 bases and J 6 bases, leaving 18 bases between the germline ends. Germline V gene data show CDR1 as SGHRS and CDR2 as YFSETQ.

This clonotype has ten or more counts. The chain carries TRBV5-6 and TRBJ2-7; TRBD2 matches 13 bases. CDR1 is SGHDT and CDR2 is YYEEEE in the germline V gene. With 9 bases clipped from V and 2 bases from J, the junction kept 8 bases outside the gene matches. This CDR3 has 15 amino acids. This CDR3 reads CATGRGLAGTYEQYF. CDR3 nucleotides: TGTGCCACCGGAAGGGGACTAGCGGGGACCTACGAGCAGTACTTC.